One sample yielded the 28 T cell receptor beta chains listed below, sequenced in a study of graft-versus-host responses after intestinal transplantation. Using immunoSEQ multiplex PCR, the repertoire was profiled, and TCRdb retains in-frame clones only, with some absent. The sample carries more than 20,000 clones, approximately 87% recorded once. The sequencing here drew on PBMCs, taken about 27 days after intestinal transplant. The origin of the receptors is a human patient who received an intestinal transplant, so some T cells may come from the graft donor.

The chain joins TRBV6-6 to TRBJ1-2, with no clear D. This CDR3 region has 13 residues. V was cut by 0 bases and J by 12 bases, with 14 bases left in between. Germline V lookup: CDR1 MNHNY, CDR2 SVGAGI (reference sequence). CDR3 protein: CASSYSPTNPHTF. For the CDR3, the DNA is TGTGCCAGCAGTTACTCCCCAACTAATCCCCACACCTTC.

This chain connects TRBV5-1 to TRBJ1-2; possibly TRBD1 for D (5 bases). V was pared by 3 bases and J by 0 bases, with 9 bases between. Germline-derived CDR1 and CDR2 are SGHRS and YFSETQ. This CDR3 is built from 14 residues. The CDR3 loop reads CASSWDPPNYGYTF. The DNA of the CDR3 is TGCGCCAGCAGCTGGGACCCACCTAACTATGGCTACACCTTC.

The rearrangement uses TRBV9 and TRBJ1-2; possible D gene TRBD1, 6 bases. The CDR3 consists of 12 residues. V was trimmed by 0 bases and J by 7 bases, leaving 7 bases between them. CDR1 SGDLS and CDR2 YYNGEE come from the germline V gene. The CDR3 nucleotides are TGTGCCAGCAGCGTAGCGGGGGCTGGCTACACCTTC. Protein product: CASSVAGAGYTF.

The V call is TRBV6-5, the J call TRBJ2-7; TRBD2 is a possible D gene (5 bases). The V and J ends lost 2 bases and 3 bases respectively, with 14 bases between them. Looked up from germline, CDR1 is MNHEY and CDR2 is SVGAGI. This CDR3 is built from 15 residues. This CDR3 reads CASSYVASLGYEQYF. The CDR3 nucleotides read TGTGCCAGCAGTTACGTCGCTAGCTTGGGCTACGAGCAGTACTTC.

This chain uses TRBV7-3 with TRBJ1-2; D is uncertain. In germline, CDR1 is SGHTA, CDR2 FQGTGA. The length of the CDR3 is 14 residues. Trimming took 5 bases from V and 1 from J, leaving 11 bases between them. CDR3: CASSPPDCNYGYTF. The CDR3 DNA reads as TGTGCCAGCAGCCCCCCGGACTGTAACTATGGCTACACCTTC.

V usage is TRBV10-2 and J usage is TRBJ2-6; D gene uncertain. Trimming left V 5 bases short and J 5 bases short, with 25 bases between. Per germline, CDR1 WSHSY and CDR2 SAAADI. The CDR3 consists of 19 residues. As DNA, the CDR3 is TGCGCCAGCAGTATATTGCGCACTTCTAAACAAAGTCGGGCCAACGTCCTGACTTTC. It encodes CASSILRTSKQSRANVLTF.

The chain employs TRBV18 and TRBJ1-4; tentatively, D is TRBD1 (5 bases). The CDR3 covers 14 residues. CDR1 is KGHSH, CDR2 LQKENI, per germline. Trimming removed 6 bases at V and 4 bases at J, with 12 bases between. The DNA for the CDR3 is TGTGCCAGCTCGTGGACCGACAGTAATGAAAAACTGTTTTTT. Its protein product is CASSWTDSNEKLFF.

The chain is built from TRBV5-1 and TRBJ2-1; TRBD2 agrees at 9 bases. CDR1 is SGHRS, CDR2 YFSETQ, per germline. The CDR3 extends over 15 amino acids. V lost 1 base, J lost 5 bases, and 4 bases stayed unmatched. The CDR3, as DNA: TGCGCCAGCAGCTTGAGACTAGCGGAAAACAATGAGCAGTTCTTC. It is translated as CASSLRLAENNEQFF.

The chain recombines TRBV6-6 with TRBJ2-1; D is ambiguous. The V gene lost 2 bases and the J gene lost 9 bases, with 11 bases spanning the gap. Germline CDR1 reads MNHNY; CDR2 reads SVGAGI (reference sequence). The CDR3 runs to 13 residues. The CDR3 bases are TGTGCCAGCAGTTACCAGGTCGGAGCTGAGCAGTTCTTC. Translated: CASSYQVGAEQFF.

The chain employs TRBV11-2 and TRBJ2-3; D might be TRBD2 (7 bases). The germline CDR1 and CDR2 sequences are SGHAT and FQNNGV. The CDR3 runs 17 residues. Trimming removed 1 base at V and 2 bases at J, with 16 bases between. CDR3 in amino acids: CASSLVGAGVPTDTQYF. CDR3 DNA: TGTGCCAGCAGCTTAGTGGGGGCGGGGGTCCCCACAGATACGCAGTATTTT.

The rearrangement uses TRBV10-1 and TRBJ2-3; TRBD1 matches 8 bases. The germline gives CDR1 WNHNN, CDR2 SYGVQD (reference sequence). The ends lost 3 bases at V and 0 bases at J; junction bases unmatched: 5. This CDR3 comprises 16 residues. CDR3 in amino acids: CASSERTGSSTDTQYF. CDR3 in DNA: TGCGCCAGCAGTGAAAGGACAGGGTCTAGCACAGATACGCAGTATTTT.

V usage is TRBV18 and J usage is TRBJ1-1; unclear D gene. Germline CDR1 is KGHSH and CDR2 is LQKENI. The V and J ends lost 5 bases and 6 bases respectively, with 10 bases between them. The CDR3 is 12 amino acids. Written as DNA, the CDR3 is TGTGCCAGCTCATCAGGCAACCCTGAAGCTTTCTTT. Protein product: CASSSGNPEAFF.

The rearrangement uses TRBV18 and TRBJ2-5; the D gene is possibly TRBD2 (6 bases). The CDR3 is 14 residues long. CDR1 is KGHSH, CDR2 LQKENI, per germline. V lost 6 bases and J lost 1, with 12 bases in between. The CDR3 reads CASSLTSSQETQYF. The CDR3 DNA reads TGTGCCAGCTCGCTTACTAGCAGCCAAGAGACCCAGTACTTC.

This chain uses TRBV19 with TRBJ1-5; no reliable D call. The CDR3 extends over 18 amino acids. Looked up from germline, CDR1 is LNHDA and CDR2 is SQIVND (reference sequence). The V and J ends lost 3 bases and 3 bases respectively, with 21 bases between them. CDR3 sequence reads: CASSMTPSAGTINQPQHF. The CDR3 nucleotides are TGTGCCAGTAGTATGACTCCGAGTGCGGGAACCATCAATCAGCCCCAGCATTTT.

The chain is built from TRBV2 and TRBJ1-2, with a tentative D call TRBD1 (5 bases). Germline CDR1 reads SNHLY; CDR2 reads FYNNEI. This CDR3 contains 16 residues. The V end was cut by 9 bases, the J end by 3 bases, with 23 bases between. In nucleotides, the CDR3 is TGTGCCAGTCCCCGGGGGTTCTTTTTAGTCGACTATGGCTACACCTTC. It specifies CASPRGFFLVDYGYTF.

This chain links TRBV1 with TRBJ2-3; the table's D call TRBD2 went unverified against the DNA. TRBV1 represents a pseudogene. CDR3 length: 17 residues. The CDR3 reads CTSSPLGLADSTDTQYF. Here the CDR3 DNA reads TGCACCAGCAGCCCTCTCGGACTAGCGGATAGCACAGATACGCAGTATTTT.

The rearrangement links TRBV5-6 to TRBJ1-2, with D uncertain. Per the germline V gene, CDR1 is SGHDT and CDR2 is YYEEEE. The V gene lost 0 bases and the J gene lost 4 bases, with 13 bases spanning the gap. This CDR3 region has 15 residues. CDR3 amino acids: CASSLAAVPLYGYTF. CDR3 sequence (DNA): TGTGCCAGCAGCTTGGCAGCAGTGCCACTCTATGGCTACACCTTC.

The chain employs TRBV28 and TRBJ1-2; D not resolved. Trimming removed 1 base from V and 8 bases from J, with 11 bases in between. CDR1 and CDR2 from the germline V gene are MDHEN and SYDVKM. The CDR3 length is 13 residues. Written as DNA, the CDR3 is TGTGCCAGCAGTTTATTCGGGAGGAGCGGCTACACCTTC. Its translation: CASSLFGRSGYTF.

CDR3 sequence reads: CASSFFGTGNYEQYF. Here the CDR3 DNA reads TGTGCCAGCAGCTTCTTCGGGACAGGGAACTACGAGCAGTACTTC. The genes are TRBV5-6 and TRBJ2-7, with TRBD1 matching over 9 bases. Germline values: CDR1 SGHDT, CDR2 YYEEEE. The J segment lost 3 bases and the V segment lost 2 bases, leaving 6 bases of the junction unmatched. CDR3 length equals 15 residues.

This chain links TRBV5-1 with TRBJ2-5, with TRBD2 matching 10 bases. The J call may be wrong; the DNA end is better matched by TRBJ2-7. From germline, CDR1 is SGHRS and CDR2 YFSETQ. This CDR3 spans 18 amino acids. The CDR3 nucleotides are TGCGCCAGCAGCTTGGAGGGGGGACTAGCGTTTATCTCCTACGAGCAGTACTTC. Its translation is CASSLEGGLAFISYEQYF.

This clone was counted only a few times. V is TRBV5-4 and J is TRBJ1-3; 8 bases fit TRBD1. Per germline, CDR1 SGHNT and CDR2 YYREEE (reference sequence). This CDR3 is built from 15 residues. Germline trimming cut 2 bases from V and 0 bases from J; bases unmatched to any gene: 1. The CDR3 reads CASSFQGASGNTIYF. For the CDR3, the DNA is TGTGCCAGCAGCTTCCAGGGGGCCTCTGGAAACACCATATATTTT.

This CDR3 reads CASSQVLFFHGYTF. The CDR3 DNA is TGCGCCAGCAGCCAAGTATTATTCTTTCATGGCTACACCTTC. This chain uses TRBV4-1 with TRBJ1-2; the D is unclear. The germline V gene encodes CDR1 MGHRA and CDR2 YSYEKL. V dropped 1 base and J dropped 6 bases, with 12 bases sitting between them. This CDR3 region has 14 residues.

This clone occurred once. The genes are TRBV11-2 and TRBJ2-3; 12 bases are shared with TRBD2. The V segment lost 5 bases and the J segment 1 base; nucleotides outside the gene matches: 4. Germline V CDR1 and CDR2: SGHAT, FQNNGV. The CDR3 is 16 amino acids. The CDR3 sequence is CASSARTSGGTDTQYF. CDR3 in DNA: TGTGCCAGCAGCGCCAGGACTAGCGGGGGCACAGATACGCAGTATTTT.

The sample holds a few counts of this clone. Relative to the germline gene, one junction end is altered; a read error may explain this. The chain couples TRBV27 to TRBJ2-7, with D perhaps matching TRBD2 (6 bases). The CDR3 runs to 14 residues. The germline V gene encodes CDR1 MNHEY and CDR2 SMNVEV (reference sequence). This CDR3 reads CASSLGTGSYGQYF. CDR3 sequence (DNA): TGTGCCAGCAGTTTAGGGACTGGGTCGTACGGGCAGTACTTC.

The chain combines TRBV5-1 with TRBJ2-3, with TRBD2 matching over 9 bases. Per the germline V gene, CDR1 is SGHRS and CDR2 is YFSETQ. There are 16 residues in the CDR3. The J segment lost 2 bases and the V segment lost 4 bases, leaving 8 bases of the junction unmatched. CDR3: CASSSDSGGHTDTQYF. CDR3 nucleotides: TGCGCCAGCAGCAGTGATAGCGGGGGCCACACAGATACGCAGTATTTT.

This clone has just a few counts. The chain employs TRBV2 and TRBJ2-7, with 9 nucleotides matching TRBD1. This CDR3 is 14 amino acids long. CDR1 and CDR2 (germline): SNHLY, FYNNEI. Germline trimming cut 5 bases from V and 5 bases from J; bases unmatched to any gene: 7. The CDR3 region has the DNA TGTGCCAGCAGTTCGGGACAGGGAAACCACGAGCAGTACTTC. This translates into CASSSGQGNHEQYF.

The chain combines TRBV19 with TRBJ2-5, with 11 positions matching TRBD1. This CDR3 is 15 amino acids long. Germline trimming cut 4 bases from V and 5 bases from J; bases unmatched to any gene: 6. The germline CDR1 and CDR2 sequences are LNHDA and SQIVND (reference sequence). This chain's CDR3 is CASSTGQGAMETQYF. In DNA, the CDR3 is TGTGCCAGTAGTACCGGACAGGGGGCTATGGAGACCCAGTACTTC.

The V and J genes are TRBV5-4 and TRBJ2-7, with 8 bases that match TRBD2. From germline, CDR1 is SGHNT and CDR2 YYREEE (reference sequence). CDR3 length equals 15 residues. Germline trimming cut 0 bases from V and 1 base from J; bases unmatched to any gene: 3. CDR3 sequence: CASSLGAGGSYEQYF. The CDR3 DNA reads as TGTGCCAGCAGCTTGGGGGCGGGAGGTTCCTACGAGCAGTACTTC.